This entry describes one T cell receptor beta chain. The record originates from a study of blood T cell repertoires in COVID-19. Germline CDR1 SGDLS, CDR2 YYNGEE. The CDR3 covers 16 residues. Trimming stripped 4 bases from V and 0 bases from J, with 15 bases between. The table came from immunoSEQ multiplex PCR; TCRdb's copy has only in-frame clones and leaves some out. The sample contains tens of thousands of clones, roughly 84% of which appear only once. This receptor was identified in a man in his thirties or forties with COVID-19, enrolled during active disease. The chain joins TRBV9 to TRBJ2-3, with D possibly being TRBD2 (6 bases). The sample comprised peripheral blood. CDR3 protein: CASSHLALLSTDTQYF. In DNA, the CDR3 is TGTGCCAGCAGCCATCTAGCGCTTCTTAGCACAGATACGCAGTATTTT.